This T cell receptor beta chain stems from a study of shared clonotypes between healthy human individuals. The table came from immunoSEQ multiplex PCR; TCRdb's copy has only in-frame clones and leaves some out. The sample contains some 2.1 million clones, roughly 95% of which appear only once. The naive CD8 subset, CD45RO-negative cells positively selected for CCR7, excluded terminally differentiated effector memory CD45RA+ cells. This CDR3 is built from 15 residues. Trimming took off 6 bases at V and 0 bases at J, with 12 bases between the two ends. Germline-derived CDR1 and CDR2 are MNHEY and SVGAGI. Broader study findings: Against clonotypes common to all four donors, non-shared ones had lower generation probabilities.

Concerning this clone: The antigen is not known.

This TCR derives from a man aged 18 to 30 in good health. J is TRBJ2-1 and V is TRBV6-5; D possibly corresponds to TRBD1 (6 bases). The sequencing sample was made of naive CD8+ T cells sorted from blood. CDR3 coding DNA: TGTGCCAGCAGCTCCGACAGGAGCTCCTACAATGAGCAGTTCTTC. This codes for CASSSDRSSYNEQFF.